Shown below are 31 T cell receptor beta chains from a single sample sequenced in a study of T cells in Graves' hyperthyroidism and ophthalmopathy (dated by TCRdb to about 2019). The library was obtained by multiplex PCR. The sequencer was an Illumina HiSeq 2000. Amplification of TCR beta CDR3 regions was carried out from RNA transcripts. A first-round RT-PCR of the TCR CDR3 used the HTBI primer set with the Qiagen OneStep RT-PCR kit. TCRdb trimmed the raw reads at Q25, called clones with MiXCR and kept productive beta chains. Identical CDR3 protein sequences are pooled into one entry, listed with their most common genes and DNA. For this sample the table gives a few hundred thousand distinct CDR3 sequences, of which about 45% were detected only once. Together, the top ten hold under 20% of the sample. Source material: peripheral blood or thyroid tissue (not recorded which). The source is an adult woman with Graves' disease, either hyperthyroidism or ophthalmopathy (not recorded which).

The J gene is TRBJ2-2, the V gene TRBV10-3; D possibly uses TRBD1 or TRBD2 (5 bases each). Trimming took off 0 bases at V and 0 bases at J, with 5 bases between the two ends. Germline CDR1 reads ENHRY; CDR2 reads SYGVKD. The CDR3 has 15 residues. The CDR3 is CAISESGPNTGELFF. The CDR3 region has the DNA TGTGCCATCAGTGAGTCGGGACCGAACACCGGGGAGCTGTTTTTT.

The chain has TRBV19 and TRBJ1-5; 7 nucleotides align to TRBD1. Germline CDR1 is LNHDA and CDR2 is SQIVND (reference sequence). J lost 1 base, V lost 9 bases, and 15 bases had no gene match. CDR3 length equals 17 residues. The CDR3 sequence is CASSLIAGTASNQPQHF. Written as DNA, the CDR3 is TGTGCCAGCAGCTTAATCGCCGGGACAGCCAGCAATCAGCCCCAGCATTTT.

The chain is built from TRBV5-1 and TRBJ2-2; 7 positions match TRBD1. There are 17 residues in the CDR3. The germline V gene encodes CDR1 SGHRS and CDR2 YFSETQ. J gave up 4 bases and V 0 bases, and 9 bases lay outside the gene matches. The CDR3 spells CASSLELPGGSTGELFF. The CDR3 nucleotides are TGCGCCAGCAGCTTGGAGCTGCCAGGGGGTAGCACCGGGGAGCTGTTTTTT.

This sequence joins TRBV6-1 and TRBJ2-7, with D perhaps matching TRBD2 (6 bases). V gave up 8 bases and J gave up 4 bases, with 18 bases separating them. Germline V gives CDR1 MNHNS, CDR2 SASEGT. There are 14 residues in the CDR3. The CDR3 here is CASLPEGWKYEQYF. The CDR3 DNA follows: TGTGCCAGCCTCCCGGAGGGATGGAAATACGAGCAGTACTTC.

Ten or more counts support this clonotype. The V gene is TRBV11-2, the J gene TRBJ2-7, with 7 positions matching TRBD2. Germline loops: CDR1 SGHAT, CDR2 FQNNGV. The ends lost 3 bases at V and 4 bases at J; junction bases unmatched: 12. The CDR3 is 16 residues long. This CDR3 reads CASSFSPGTTQYEQYF. The DNA for the CDR3 is TGTGCCAGCAGCTTCTCCCCCGGGACTACCCAATACGAGCAGTACTTC.

This clonotype was seen many times. This chain joins TRBV5-1 and TRBJ2-7; 8 positions match TRBD2. The CDR3 has 14 amino acids. Losses at the gene ends were 4 bases for V and 5 bases for J; bases not matched to a gene: 8. The germline gives CDR1 SGHRS, CDR2 YFSETQ. CDR3 coding DNA: TGCGCCAGCAGCCCCGGACTCGGGAGGGACGAGCAGTACTTC. Amino acids: CASSPGLGRDEQYF.

Notes on this clonotype: One junction end does not reproduce the germline sequence, and a read error may be involved. CDR3 sequence: CASSWARDSYDSPLHF. CDR3 DNA sequence: TGTGCCAGCAGTTGGGCCAGGGATAGCTATGATTCACCCCTCCACTTT. The rearrangement joins TRBV2 to TRBJ1-6, with D possibly TRBD1 on 5 matching bases. Germline lookup yields CDR1 SNHLY and CDR2 FYNNEI. The CDR3 consists of 16 residues.

This clonotype occurred many times. V usage is TRBV12-3 or TRBV12-4 and J usage is TRBJ2-7; D is undetermined. V lost 7 bases and J 6 bases, leaving 13 bases between the germline ends. The CDR3 extends over 12 amino acids. The CDR3 DNA follows: TGTGCCAGCACCTTTACCGGGTCCGAGCAGTACTTC. Translating it yields CASTFTGSEQYF.

The gene calls are TRBV18 and TRBJ1-2; D is uncertain. Germline V gene lookup returns CDR1 KGHSH and CDR2 LQKENI. This CDR3 has 13 residues. V lost 8 bases to trimming and J lost 8 bases, with 18 bases between them. CDR3 protein: CASGPARMEGYTF. CDR3 in DNA: TGTGCCAGCGGCCCGGCGCGGATGGAGGGCTACACCTTC.

The chain uses TRBV28 and TRBJ1-2; a possible D gene is TRBD1 (5 bases). CDR1 is MDHEN, CDR2 SYDVKM, per germline. The CDR3 sequence is 12 residues long. Trimming pared 5 bases from V and 8 bases from J, leaving 12 bases between. CDR3 nucleotides: TGTGCCAGCAGTACAGGAGCTGGGGGCTACACCTTC. It is translated as CASSTGAGGYTF.

This chain connects TRBV7-6 to TRBJ2-7, with TRBD2 matching over 8 bases. Losses at the gene ends were 5 bases for V and 3 bases for J; bases not matched to a gene: 9. This CDR3 is 15 amino acids long. Germline lookup yields CDR1 SGHVS and CDR2 FNYEAQ. The CDR3 sequence is CASSPGAGEYYEQYF. CDR3 sequence (DNA): TGTGCCAGCAGCCCCGGAGCGGGAGAGTACTACGAGCAGTACTTC.

The CDR3 DNA follows: TGTGCCACCAGTCCCCCCAGCGGGGGGGTAGACGAGCAGTACTTC. It encodes CATSPPSGGVDEQYF. The gene calls are TRBV24-1 and TRBJ2-7, with 10 bases aligning to TRBD2. CDR1 is KGHDR, CDR2 SFDVKD, per germline. This CDR3 contains 15 residues. The V and J ends lost 6 bases and 5 bases, in that order; junction bases with no gene match: 9.

At least ten counts were recorded for this clonotype. This chain joins TRBV7-2 and TRBJ2-5, with D possibly TRBD1 on 5 matching bases. The CDR3 is 14 residues long. In germline, CDR1 is SGHTA, CDR2 FQGNSA. V lost 5 bases to trimming and J lost 2 bases, with 12 bases between them. CDR3 coding DNA: TGTGCCAGCAGCCCAGACAGAATACAAGAGACCCAGTACTTC. Its translation: CASSPDRIQETQYF.

The V call is TRBV6-6, the J call TRBJ2-5; D uncertain. The germline V gene encodes CDR1 MNHNY and CDR2 SVGAGI (reference sequence). The CDR3 length is 14 residues. V gave up 2 bases and J gave up 1 base, with 8 bases separating them. The CDR3 loop reads CASSYPNPQETQYF. Written as DNA, the CDR3 is TGTGCCAGCAGTTACCCTAACCCCCAAGAGACCCAGTACTTC.

For this clonotype: One junction end does not reproduce the germline sequence, and a read error may be involved. The chain is built from TRBV5-1 and TRBJ2-7; D might be TRBD1 (5 bases). Germline assignment: CDR1 SGHRS and CDR2 YFSETQ. CDR3 length equals 16 residues. The CDR3: CASSSLDTVSIYEQYF. The CDR3 DNA reads as TGTGCCAGCAGCTCCCTGGACACGGTTTCGATCTACGAGCAGTACTTC.

The gene calls are TRBV5-4 and TRBJ2-7; D could derive from TRBD1 or TRBD2 (5 bases each). The CDR3 spans 15 residues. Trimming took off 0 bases at V and 7 bases at J, with 17 bases between the two ends. Per the germline V gene, CDR1 is SGHNT and CDR2 is YYREEE (reference sequence). CDR3 nucleotide sequence: TGTGCCAGCAGCTTGGCGGGGACCACTGTGGGAGAGCAGTACTTC. Protein product: CASSLAGTTVGEQYF. Filled out from reference TRBV5-4 and TRBJ2-7, the complete variable domain reads ETGVTQSPTHLIKTRGQQVTLRCSSQSGHNTVSWYQQALGQGPQFIFQYYREEENGRGNFPPRFSGLQFPNYSSELNVNALELDDSALYLCASSLAGTTVGEQYFGPGTRLTVT.

This clonotype was observed at least ten times. The gene calls are TRBV6-4 and TRBJ1-2; weak D call: TRBD1 (6 bases). V dropped 2 bases and J dropped 4 bases, with 14 bases sitting between them. CDR1 and CDR2 (germline): MRHNA, SNTAGT. The CDR3 loop spans 15 amino acids. CDR3 DNA sequence: TGTGCCAGCAGTGACACTAACAGGGCCCCCTATGGCTACACCTTC. It is translated as CASSDTNRAPYGYTF.

This clonotype was seen many times. CDR3 in amino acids: CASSGTGGRNSPLHF. The CDR3 DNA follows: TGTGCCAGCAGCGGTACAGGGGGCAGGAATTCACCCCTCCACTTT. V is TRBV2 and J is TRBJ1-6; 9 bases align to TRBD1. The CDR3 covers 15 residues. The V and J ends lost 6 bases and 7 bases, in that order; junction bases with no gene match: 7. In germline, CDR1 is SNHLY, CDR2 FYNNEI.

The chain joins TRBV14 to TRBJ1-6; D ambiguous. The CDR3 has 13 residues. V lost 4 bases to trimming and J lost 7 bases, with 8 bases between them. Germline CDR1 SGHDN, CDR2 FVKESK. The CDR3 loop is CASSLGPNSPLHF. The CDR3 DNA follows: TGTGCCAGCAGCCTCGGCCCAAATTCACCCCTCCACTTT.

This clonotype was observed at least ten times. This chain connects TRBV7-9 to TRBJ1-1; D is perhaps TRBD1 (5 bases). The CDR3 length is 15 residues. Germline V gene lookup returns CDR1 SEHNR and CDR2 FQNEAQ (reference sequence). V was clipped by 2 bases and J by 6 bases, with 16 bases between them. The CDR3 DNA is TGTGCCAGCAGCTTACCCCGGTTAGGGGACGCTGAAGCTTTCTTT. Translating it yields CASSLPRLGDAEAFF.

The gene calls are TRBV7-9 and TRBJ1-2, with D maybe TRBD1 (5 bases). CDR1 and CDR2 (germline): SEHNR, FQNEAQ (reference sequence). V was pared by 3 bases and J by 8 bases, with 16 bases between. This CDR3 has 14 amino acids. The DNA of the CDR3 is TGTGCCAGCAGCTTGGGACCGGACATCGACGGCTACACCTTC. It codes for CASSLGPDIDGYTF.

The chain employs TRBV15 and TRBJ2-7, with D perhaps matching TRBD1 or TRBD2 (6 bases each). The CDR3 runs 16 residues. V gave up 3 bases and J gave up 4 bases, with 19 bases separating them. Germline assignment: CDR1 LNHNV and CDR2 YYDKDF (reference sequence). CDR3 loop: CATSSYRLWGAYEQYF. The CDR3 nucleotides are TGTGCCACCAGCAGTTACCGTTTGTGGGGGGCGTACGAGCAGTACTTC.

This clonotype appeared many times. This chain joins TRBV7-9 and TRBJ1-2, with D perhaps matching TRBD1 (6 bases). V was clipped by 4 bases and J by 0 bases, with 6 bases between them. Germline loops: CDR1 SEHNR, CDR2 FQNEAQ (reference sequence). CDR3 length: 13 amino acids. The CDR3 region has the DNA TGTGCCAGCAGCTGGACAGCTAACTATGGCTACACCTTC. It encodes CASSWTANYGYTF.

This clonotype has at least ten counts. The chain combines TRBV6-6 with TRBJ1-5; tentative D call: TRBD1 (6 bases). Germline V gene sequence: CDR1 MNHNY, CDR2 SVGAGI (reference sequence). The length of the CDR3 is 15 residues. V was clipped by 7 bases and J by 0 bases, with 13 bases between them. The DNA of the CDR3 is TGTGCCAGCACTGAGGGGGGCTATAGCAATCAGCCCCAGCATTTT. Residues: CASTEGGYSNQPQHF.

On this clonotype: At one of its ends the junction is not consistent with the germline gene, which may arise from a read error. The chain couples TRBV10-3 to TRBJ2-5, with D possibly matching TRBD2 (7 bases). The CDR3 has 14 amino acids. CDR1 and CDR2 from the germline V gene are ENHRY and SYGVKD. CDR3 nucleotide sequence: TGTGCCATCGGTGAGGGGGGGCTGGATCAGCCCCAGTACTTC. This encodes CAIGEGGLDQPQYF.

This clonotype was seen once. The chain has TRBV24-1 and TRBJ1-4; the D gene is possibly TRBD1 (5 bases). This CDR3 is built from 15 residues. Germline V lookup: CDR1 KGHDR, CDR2 SFDVKD. Trimming shortened V by 2 bases and J by 8 bases, and 14 bases separated the two germline ends. This chain's CDR3 is CATSDSTAVGEKLFF. DNA for the CDR3: TGTGCCACCAGTGATTCGACAGCGGTCGGCGAAAAACTGTTTTTT.

Notes on this clonotype: This clone may be a read error of a much larger clone one base away. The J gene is TRBJ2-7, the V gene TRBV6-1, with 7 bases lining up with TRBD1. The CDR3 runs to 13 residues. Germline CDR1 and CDR2: MNHNS and SASEGT. The trim removed 11 bases at V and 3 bases at J, leaving 10 bases unmatched. Here the CDR3 reads CAAKGDSNYEQYF. DNA for the CDR3: TGTGCCGCAAAGGGGGACAGCAACTACGAGCAGTACTTC.

This chain joins TRBV15 and TRBJ1-2; no firm D call. This CDR3 region has 14 residues. In germline, CDR1 is LNHNV, CDR2 YYDKDF (reference sequence). V dropped 5 bases and J dropped 7 bases, with 17 bases sitting between them. The CDR3 nucleotides read TGTGCCACCAGCCCGGGCGAAGCATGGGGTGGCTACACCTTC. Encoded protein: CATSPGEAWGGYTF. The full variable domain, in which reference TRBV15 and TRBJ1-2 provide the parts outside the CDR3, is DAMVIQNPRYQVTQFGKPVTLSCSQTLNHNVMYWYQQKSSQAPKLLFHYYDKDFNNEADTPDNFQSRRPNTSFCFLDIRSPGLGDTAMYLCATSPGEAWGGYTFGSGTRLTVV.

V usage is TRBV9 and J usage is TRBJ1-1; D remains ambiguous. CDR3 length: 14 residues. Looked up from germline, CDR1 is SGDLS and CDR2 is YYNGEE. Trimming took 4 bases from V and 7 from J, leaving 17 bases between them. The CDR3 loop is CASSPRAELIEAFF. CDR3 DNA sequence: TGTGCCAGCAGCCCCCGGGCGGAGTTAATTGAAGCTTTCTTT.

This clonotype was observed many times. This rearrangement joins TRBV6-2 or TRBV6-3 to TRBJ1-5, with TRBD1 matching over 12 bases. CDR3 length: 16 amino acids. CDR1 and CDR2 (germline): MNHEY, SVGEGT. Unmatched junction bases numbered 7, after V lost 5 bases and J lost 5 bases. The CDR3 DNA reads TGTGCCAGCAGTCCCTCCGGGACAGGGGGCTATCAGCCCCAGCATTTT. Protein sequence: CASSPSGTGGYQPQHF.

Points on this clonotype: This may come from a read error, since a much larger clone is one base off. The V and J genes are TRBV6-2 or TRBV6-3 and TRBJ2-7; possible D gene TRBD1, 5 bases. Looked up from germline, CDR1 is MNHEY and CDR2 is SVGEGT. This CDR3 comprises 14 residues. Trimming stripped 1 base from V and 3 bases from J, with 10 bases between. CDR3 in DNA: TGTGCCAGCAGTTACTTGCGCAGGGACTACGAGCAGTACTTC. Translating gives CASSYLRRDYEQYF.